This T cell receptor (beta chain) was captured by sequencing in a study of technical replicates of blood from several donors. Method: immunoSEQ multiplex PCR; TCRdb's copy keeps in-frame clones and lacks some. The table shows around 70,000 clones, with approximately 95% occurring only once. The CDR3 covers 18 residues. Looked up from germline, CDR1 is SGHVS and CDR2 is FNYEAQ. V shed 5 bases and J 0 bases; nucleotides not matched to a gene: 8. Sequences were obtained from T cells isolated from PBMCs. The gene calls are TRBV7-6 and TRBJ2-6; TRBD1 matches at 9 bases. The receptor's source is a human donor in good health. CDR3 residues: CASSRQTGGTSGANVLTF. The CDR3 DNA follows: TGTGCCAGCAGCCGACAGACAGGGGGGACCTCTGGGGCCAACGTCCTGACTTTC.